Sequencing of this TCR beta chain was carried out in a study of beta chain features in type 1 diabetes. The overall study: The examined sorted cells totaled roughly 110,000,000 across samples.

The authors reverse transcribed all of the isolated RNA, so sequencing captured expressed TCRB transcripts. Repertoires were generated with immunoSEQ multiplex PCR, while TCRdb's copy carries only in-frame clones and drops some. The sample includes 680,000 or so clones, around 16% of them seen just once. V was shortened by 6 bases and J by 1 base, with 12 bases between the two germline ends. The V gene's germline CDR1 is MNHEY and CDR2 SVGAGI. The CDR3 contains 14 residues. This clonotype was obtained from a man aged 18 to 30 in good health. Sequenced: naive CD4+ T cells from blood. This chain uses TRBV6-5 with TRBJ1-1; no reliable D call. In nucleotides, the CDR3 is TGTGCCAGCAGGTCCTCCGGGAGGAACACTGAAGCTTTCTTT. Translation gives CASRSSGRNTEAFF.